This T cell receptor (beta chain) was profiled in a study of response to subunit inactivated influenza vaccine. Whole-study findings and limits: Seasonal influenza vaccination, on each occasion, was suggested by the authors to recruit few new T cells.

Via MiXCR, TCRdb re-called the RT-PCR reads, giving one row per CDR3 protein. The sample has 500,000 to 550,000 distinct CDR3 sequences; around 7.7% are singletons. Comment on this clonotype: Its antigen is not known.

CDR3 length: 13 residues. Germline-derived CDR1 and CDR2 are MNHEY and SVGEGT. Between the trimmed V and J ends, which lost 6 bases and 2 bases, there was a span of 11 bases. The receptor's source is a man between 50 and 69 years old who received an inactivated influenza vaccine. This specimen consisted of PBMCs from blood, obtained approximately 25 months after vaccination. The rearrangement joins TRBV6-2 or TRBV6-3 to TRBJ2-7; D call uncertain. As DNA, the CDR3 is TGTGCCAGCAGCCCCCCCTGGGCCTACGAGCAGTACTTC. Its protein product is CASSPPWAYEQYF.